A selection of T cell receptor beta chains follows, all from one sample in a study of blood T cell repertoires in COVID-19. The method was immunoSEQ multiplex PCR; TCRdb's version includes in-frame clones alone and lacks a portion of them. The sample includes about 240,000 clones, approximately 80% of them seen just once. The source material was peripheral blood. Source of these receptors: a woman older than 75 with acute or convalescent COVID-19. CDR3s include the opening cysteine and the closing phenylalanine or tryptophan. D genes are given only for firm matches. Clone size appears in some rows only: once, few, many, or a class for an expanded clone.

d_call clone_size j_call v_call cdr3_nt cdr3_aa
. . TRBJ1-2 TRBV28 TGTGCCAGCAGGGGGGCAGGCCCAGCTAACTATGGCTACACCTTC CASRGAGPANYGYTF
TRBD1 . TRBJ2-7 TRBV28 TGTGCCAGCAGCTCCGGGACAGGGCGCTTCTACGAGCAGTACTTC CASSSGTGRFYEQYF
TRBD1 once TRBJ2-5 TRBV7-2 TGTGCCAGCAGCAAGGGGGCGGCGGCAGAGACCCAGTACTTC CASSKGAAAETQYF
TRBD1 . TRBJ1-2 TRBV6-1 TGTGCCAGCAGTGAAGTACAGGGGGGAGATGGCTACACCTTC CASSEVQGGDGYTF
. . TRBJ2-7 TRBV28 TGTGCCAGCAACCCACGGGGTCGGTCCTACGAGCAGTACTTC CASNPRGRSYEQYF
TRBD2 . TRBJ2-1 TRBV6-5 TGTGCCAGCAGTCCAGCGGGGGGGACCTACAATGAGCAGTTCTTC CASSPAGGTYNEQFF
. . TRBJ2-5 TRBV29-1 TGCAGCGTTGCGAGAGAGCAGACCCAGTACTTC CSVAREQTQYF
. . TRBJ1-5 TRBV14 TGTGCCAGCAGTCAGTACAGGACCGGGCCCCAGCATTTT CASSQYRTGPQHF
. many TRBJ1-5 TRBV9 TGTGCCAGCAGCGTAGACGTTGCAGACAATCAGCCCCAGCATTTT CASSVDVADNQPQHF
. . TRBJ1-1 TRBV14 TGTGCCAGCAGCCCAAATTCTAGAAAAGCTTTCTTT CASSPNSRKAFF
. . TRBJ1-1 TRBV6-1 TGTGCCAGCAGTGAAAAGAGGGGGTCCACTGAAGCTTTCTTT CASSEKRGSTEAFF
. . TRBJ2-2 TRBV19 TGTGCCAGTGCGGGGAGGCTGGTCGCCGGGGAGCTGTTTTTT CASAGRLVAGELFF
TRBD1 . TRBJ1-2 TRBV7-9 TGTGCCAGCAGCTCTCGGACAGGCTATGGCTACACCTTC CASSSRTGYGYTF
TRBD2 . TRBJ2-3 TRBV5-6 TGTGCCAGCAGCTTGCTAGCGGGCCTAGATACGCAGTATTTT CASSLLAGLDTQYF
TRBD1 once TRBJ1-1 TRBV5-5 TGTGCCAGCAGCCCAAACCTCCTCCGCCAGGGGGCTAGAGCTTTCTTT CASSPNLLRQGARAFF
. . TRBJ2-5 TRBV3-1/TRBV3-2 TGTGCCAGCAGCCCCGCCCCCCCAGTCGGGGAGACCCAGTACTTC CASSPAPPVGETQYF
. once TRBJ2-1 TRBV2 TGTGCCAGCACTAGACAACCAAGTAGCGGTGAGCAGTTCTTC CASTRQPSSGEQFF
. . TRBJ1-2 TRBV7-8 TGTGCCAGCAGCTTACAGGGAACAGGAGGCTACACCTTC CASSLQGTGGYTF
TRBD1 . TRBJ1-1 TRBV5-1 TGCGCCAGCAGCTTGTACGACAGGGGGCGTACTGAAGCTTTCTTT CASSLYDRGRTEAFF
. . TRBJ1-2 TRBV28 TGTGCCAGCAGACCCCAGAACTATGGCTACACCTTC CASRPQNYGYTF
. few TRBJ2-7 TRBV3-1/TRBV3-2 TGTGCCAGCAGAAAACCCGTACGGGACTACGAGCAGTACTTC CASRKPVRDYEQYF
TRBD1 . TRBJ2-1 TRBV2 TGTGCCAGCAGATTACACCCGACAGGGAGCTCCTACAATGAGCAGTTCTTC CASRLHPTGSSYNEQFF
. . TRBJ1-4 TRBV2 TGTGCCAGCAGCGCCGGGTCAACGATGTCTAATGAAAAACTGTTTTTT CASSAGSTMSNEKLFF
TRBD1 . TRBJ1-2 TRBV24-1 TGTGCCACCACCGATGACAGGGCACATGGCTACACCTTC CATTDDRAHGYTF
. . TRBJ1-6 TRBV2 TGTGCTGACGCAGGGGTTGGTGGCAATTCACCCCTCCACTTT CADAGVGGNSPLHF
. . TRBJ1-6 TRBV2 TGTGCCAGCAGCAGGGACTCCTATAATTCACCCCTCCACTTT CASSRDSYNSPLHF
. . TRBJ2-2 TRBV29-1 TGCAGCGTAGGAGTAGGCGGTGCCGGGGAGCTGTTTTTT CSVGVGGAGELFF
TRBD1 . TRBJ2-5 TRBV5-6 TGTGCCAGCAGCGCGACCTTGGACAGGGGCGATGCGGAGACCCAGTACTTC CASSATLDRGDAETQYF
TRBD1 . TRBJ1-2 TRBV19 TGTGCCAGTAGCCCCGGGACAGGGGACGGCTATGGCTACACCTTC CASSPGTGDGYGYTF
TRBD2 . TRBJ2-1 TRBV11-2 TGTGCCAGCAGCCCAACTAGCGGGAACAATGAGCAGTTCTTC CASSPTSGNNEQFF
TRBD1 . TRBJ2-7 TRBV5-4 TGTGCCAGCAGCTCGCAGACAGGGCACGAGCAGTACTTC CASSSQTGHEQYF
TRBD2 few TRBJ2-3 TRBV10-3 TGTGCCATCAGTGAGTCGGAGACTAGCGGGGGGTATACGCAGTATTTT CAISESETSGGYTQYF
. . TRBJ1-5 TRBV28 TGTGCCAGCAGTTTTAGCAGGGCTGGCAATCAGCCCCAGCATTTT CASSFSRAGNQPQHF
TRBD1 once TRBJ1-1 TRBV3-1/TRBV3-2 TGTGCCAGCAGCCAAAACAGGGGGCGAGGTGAAGCTTTCTTT CASSQNRGRGEAFF
. . TRBJ2-5 TRBV27 TGTGCCAGCAGTTTTTGGGGGCGCCAAGAGACCCAGTACTTC CASSFWGRQETQYF
TRBD1 few TRBJ1-3 TRBV7-8 TGTGCCAGCAGCTTAGGGACCTTACAGGGGACGGCTGGAAACACCATATATTTT CASSLGTLQGTAGNTIYF
TRBD1 once TRBJ2-4 TRBV2 TGTGCCAGCAGCGCGACAGGGACCCCCGGGAACATTCAGTACTTC CASSATGTPGNIQYF
. . TRBJ1-1 TRBV28 TGTGCCAGCAGTACCCCGAGGACTGAAGCTTTCTTT CASSTPRTEAFF
. once TRBJ1-6 TRBV27 TGTGCCAGCAGTTCATCATTTGACAGCAGTTCACCCCTCCACTTT CASSSSFDSSSPLHF
. . TRBJ1-4 TRBV2 TGTGCCAGCAGCTCACCCCCCGGGACTTCGAGGGAAAAACTGTTTTTT CASSSPPGTSREKLFF
TRBD1 once TRBJ1-2 TRBV29-1 TGCAGCGTTGAAGCGGGACAGGGCTACGGCTACACCTTC CSVEAGQGYGYTF
TRBD1 . TRBJ1-2 TRBV9 TGTGCCAGCAGCCCCTTCGGGACAGGCATCCATGGCTACACCTTC CASSPFGTGIHGYTF
TRBD1 . TRBJ1-5 TRBV18 TGTGCCAGCTCATCCCGGGACAGGGGTTTTCAGCCCCAGCATTTT CASSSRDRGFQPQHF
TRBD1 . TRBJ1-3 TRBV6-1 TGTGCCAGCAGTGTGACAGGGGCCCTCCTCTCTGGAAACACCATATATTTT CASSVTGALLSGNTIYF
. . TRBJ2-1 TRBV5-1 TGCGCCAGCAGCTTGGAGGGTAGGGGTAATGAGCAGTTCTTC CASSLEGRGNEQFF
TRBD2 . TRBJ2-3 TRBV6-2/TRBV6-3 TGTGCCAGCAGCCCTAGCGGGGGGGCTGCGGCAGATACGCAGTATTTT CASSPSGGAAADTQYF
TRBD2 . TRBJ2-3 TRBV5-1 TGCGCCAGCAGCCCAAGTAAGACTAGCTCCCCCACAGATACGCAGTATTTT CASSPSKTSSPTDTQYF
. . TRBJ1-5 TRBV19 TGTGCCAGTAGTACCTCAGGGCTTCAGCCCCAGCATTTT CASSTSGLQPQHF